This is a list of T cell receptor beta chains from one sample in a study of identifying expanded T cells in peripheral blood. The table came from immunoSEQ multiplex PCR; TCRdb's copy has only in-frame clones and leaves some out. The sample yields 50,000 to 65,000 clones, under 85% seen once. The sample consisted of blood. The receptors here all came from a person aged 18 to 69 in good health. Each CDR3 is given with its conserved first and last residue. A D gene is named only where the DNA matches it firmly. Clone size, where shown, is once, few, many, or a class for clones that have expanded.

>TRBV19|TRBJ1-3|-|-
CASSIGDSGNTIYF
TGTGCCAGTAGTATCGGCGACTCTGGAAACACCATATATTTT
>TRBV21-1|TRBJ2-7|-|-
CASSKGRAGEYEQYF
TGTGCCAGCAGCAAAGGAAGGGCCGGGGAATACGAGCAGTACTTC
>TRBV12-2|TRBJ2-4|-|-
CASRLGDSAYHIGAKNIQYF
TGTGCAAGTCGCTTAGGCGATAGCGCGTACCACATTGGGGCCAAAAACATTCAGTACTTC
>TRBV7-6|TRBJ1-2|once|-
CASSLQGYGYTF
TGTGCCAGCAGCTTACAGGGGTATGGCTACACCTTC
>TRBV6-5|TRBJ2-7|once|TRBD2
CASSYGGSGRYEQYF
TGTGCCAGCAGTTACGGTGGTAGCGGGAGATACGAGCAGTACTTC
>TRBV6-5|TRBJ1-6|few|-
CASSTSHREPLHF
TGTGCCAGCAGTACCTCTCATAGGGAACCCCTCCACTTT
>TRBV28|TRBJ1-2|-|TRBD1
CASRIQGAHGYTF
TGTGCCAGCAGGATCCAGGGGGCTCATGGCTACACCTTC
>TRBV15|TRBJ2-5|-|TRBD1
CATSSAQGARQETQYF
TGTGCCACCAGCAGCGCTCAGGGGGCGCGGCAAGAGACCCAGTACTTC
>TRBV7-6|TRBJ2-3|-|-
CASSLVNARTDTQYF
TGTGCCAGCAGCTTAGTGAACGCGCGCACAGATACGCAGTATTTT
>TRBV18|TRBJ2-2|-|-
CASSALPRNTGELFF
TGTGCCAGCTCAGCACTCCCACGGAACACCGGGGAGCTGTTTTTT
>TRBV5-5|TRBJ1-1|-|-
CASSFTTTRNTEAFF
TGTGCCAGCAGCTTTACGACAACGCGGAACACTGAAGCTTTCTTT
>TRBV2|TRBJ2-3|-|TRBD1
CASHTTGYTDTQYF
TGTGCCAGCCATACGACAGGGTACACAGATACGCAGTATTTT
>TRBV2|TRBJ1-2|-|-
CASIGQGIFYGYTF
TGTGCCAGCATTGGTCAGGGAATATTCTATGGCTACACCTTC
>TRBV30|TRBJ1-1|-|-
CAWSVSEYTEAFF
TGTGCCTGGAGTGTCTCGGAGTACACTGAAGCTTTCTTT
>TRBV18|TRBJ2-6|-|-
CASSPISQGAGANVLTF
TGTGCCAGCTCACCCATTAGCCAGGGAGCTGGGGCCAACGTCCTGACTTTC
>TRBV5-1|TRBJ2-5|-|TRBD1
CASSLGPGGETQYF
TGCGCCAGCAGCTTGGGGCCAGGGGGAGAGACCCAGTACTTC
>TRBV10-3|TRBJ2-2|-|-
CAISDDSPNTGELFF
TGTGCCATCAGCGACGACAGCCCGAACACCGGGGAGCTGTTTTTT
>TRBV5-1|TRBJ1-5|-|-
CASSLVPGNQPQHF
TGCGCCAGCAGCTTGGTACCAGGGAACCAGCCCCAGCATTTT
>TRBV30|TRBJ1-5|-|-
CAWSVQSNQPQHF
TGTGCCTGGAGTGTGCAGTCGAATCAGCCCCAGCATTTT
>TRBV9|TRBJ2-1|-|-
CASSVAFGGYNEQFF
TGTGCCAGCAGCGTAGCTTTCGGGGGCTACAATGAGCAGTTCTTC
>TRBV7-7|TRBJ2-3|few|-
CASSPTGDTQYF
TGTGCCAGCAGCCCCACGGGAGATACGCAGTATTTT
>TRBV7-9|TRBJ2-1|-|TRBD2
CASSARAGGGVIAEQFF
TGTGCCAGCAGCGCCAGAGCGGGGGGTGGGGTTATAGCTGAGCAGTTCTTC
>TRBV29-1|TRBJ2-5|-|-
CSAAPRSGQETQYF
TGCAGCGCCGCCCCTAGGTCAGGCCAAGAGACCCAGTACTTC
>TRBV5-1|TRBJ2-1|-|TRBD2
CASSLALRLAGGQDEQFF
TGCGCCAGCAGCTTGGCCCTTAGACTAGCGGGAGGGCAGGATGAGCAGTTCTTC
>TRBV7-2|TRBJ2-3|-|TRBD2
CASSYTSGLADTQYF
TGTGCCAGCAGCTATACTAGCGGTTTGGCAGATACGCAGTATTTT
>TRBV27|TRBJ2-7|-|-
CASSPQGTGSYEQYF
TGTGCCAGCAGTCCGCAGGGGACGGGCTCCTACGAGCAGTACTTC
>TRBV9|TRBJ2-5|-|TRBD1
CASSVTGEGSQETQYF
TGTGCCAGCAGCGTTACAGGGGAAGGGTCCCAAGAGACCCAGTACTTC
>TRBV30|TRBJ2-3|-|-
CAWGASFSTDTQYF
TGTGCCTGGGGTGCCTCTTTTTCCACAGATACGCAGTATTTT
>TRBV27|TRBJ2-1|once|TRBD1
CASSFYRDSYNEQFF
TGTGCCAGCAGTTTTTACCGGGACAGCTACAATGAGCAGTTCTTC
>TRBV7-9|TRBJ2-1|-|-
CASSLGLTTGDEQFF
TGTGCCAGCAGCTTGGGCCTAACCACGGGGGATGAGCAGTTCTTC
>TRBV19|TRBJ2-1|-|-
CASSIRPAKDEQFF
TGTGCCAGTAGTATTCGGCCTGCTAAGGATGAGCAGTTCTTC
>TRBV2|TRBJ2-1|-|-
CASRGGLHNEQFF
TGTGCCAGCAGGGGGGGACTCCACAATGAGCAGTTCTTC
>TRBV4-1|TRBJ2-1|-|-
CASSQRGAGYNEQFF
TGCGCCAGCAGCCAACGGGGGGCGGGCTACAATGAGCAGTTCTTC